Presented here are 30 T cell receptor beta chains from one specimen sequenced in a study of T cells in Graves' hyperthyroidism and ophthalmopathy. The investigators amplified TCR beta CDR3 regions from RNA transcripts. Initially, a first-round RT-PCR of the TCR CDR3 employed the HTBI primer set. MiXCR, applied by TCRdb to the multiplex PCR reads, yields one record per CDR3 protein. The sample lists 600,000 to 750,000 distinct CDR3 sequences; around a sixth were seen once. Sequenced material: blood. The receptors originated from a man aged 50 or older with Graves' hyperthyroidism.

This clonotype was detected only a few times. V and J are TRBV18 and TRBJ1-5, with a weak D call TRBD1 (6 bases). CDR3 length: 16 amino acids. Germline V gene sequence: CDR1 KGHSH, CDR2 LQKENI. Trimming took off 6 bases at V and 1 base at J, with 16 bases between the two ends. The CDR3 DNA follows: TGTGCCAGCTCCAAGGGGGGTACGGGCAGCAATCAGCCCCAGCATTTT. It yields the protein CASSKGGTGSNQPQHF.

This clonotype was detected ten times or more. CDR3 loop: CASSPLRDGGSYEQYF. DNA for the CDR3: TGCGCCAGCAGCCCCCTCCGGGACGGCGGGTCCTACGAGCAGTACTTC. V is TRBV5-1 and J is TRBJ2-7; D may correspond to TRBD1 or TRBD2 (5 bases each). V dropped 4 bases and J dropped 1 base, with 18 bases sitting between them. The CDR3 runs 16 residues. Germline V CDR1 and CDR2: SGHRS, YFSETQ.

The chain joins TRBV2 to TRBJ1-3, with a possible D match to TRBD1 (6 bases). V lost 8 bases, J lost 4 bases, and 18 bases lay in between. The CDR3 runs 15 residues. CDR1 is SNHLY, CDR2 FYNNEI, per germline. The CDR3 is CASGLTTGSGNTIYF. The CDR3 DNA follows: TGTGCCAGCGGTCTTACTACAGGGTCAGGAAACACCATATATTTT.

CDR3 DNA sequence: TGTGCCAGCAGCCTCAGGGGGCAGGCTTGGGGCGGCTACACCTTC. Its protein is CASSLRGQAWGGYTF. This sequence joins TRBV7-2 and TRBJ1-2; TRBD1 agrees at 8 bases. The CDR3 length is 15 residues. From germline, CDR1 is SGHTA and CDR2 FQGNSA. Unmatched junction bases numbered 13, after V lost 5 bases and J lost 8 bases.

About this clonotype itself: Possible read error: a much larger clone is one base away. V usage is TRBV28 and J usage is TRBJ2-5; 10 nucleotides agree with TRBD2. CDR3 length: 16 amino acids. V lost 4 bases, J lost 5 bases, and 10 bases stayed unmatched. CDR1 is MDHEN and CDR2 is SYDVKM in the germline V gene. The CDR3 loop reads CASSSALAGVSETQYF. DNA for the CDR3: TGTGCCAGCAGTTCAGCCCTAGCGGGAGTAAGCGAGACCCAGTACTTC. The whole variable domain, filled in from reference TRBV28 and TRBJ2-5, reads DVKVTQSSRYLVKRTGEKVFLECVQDMDHENMFWYRQDPGLGLRLIYFSYDVKMKEKGDIPEGYSVSREKKERFSLILESASTNQTSMYLCASSSALAGVSETQYFGPGTRLLVL.

There are many counts of this clonotype. This rearrangement joins TRBV20-1 to TRBJ1-1; D call uncertain. V was shortened by 5 bases and J by 3 bases, with 16 bases between the two germline ends. The CDR3 covers 14 residues. CDR1 is DFQATT and CDR2 is SNEGSKA in the germline V gene (reference sequence). The CDR3 reads CSAHPPGLYTEAFF. In DNA, the CDR3 is TGCAGTGCTCACCCTCCAGGTCTTTACACTGAAGCTTTCTTT.

The chain employs TRBV2 and TRBJ2-6, with unresolved D. V was shortened by 7 bases and J by 0 bases, with 10 bases between the two germline ends. The CDR3 consists of 15 residues. The germline CDR1 and CDR2 sequences are SNHLY and FYNNEI. CDR3 sequence: CASNWGSSGANVLTF. The DNA of the CDR3 is TGTGCCAGCAATTGGGGATCCTCTGGGGCCAACGTCCTGACTTTC.

This clonotype was counted only a few times. The V gene is TRBV5-1, the J gene TRBJ2-5, with 9 bases that match TRBD2. From germline, CDR1 is SGHRS and CDR2 YFSETQ. The CDR3 runs 17 residues. The ends lost 0 bases at V and 5 bases at J; junction bases unmatched: 11. The CDR3 protein is CASSLDAGGPGSETQYF. Written as DNA, the CDR3 is TGCGCCAGCAGCTTGGATGCGGGAGGGCCGGGATCGGAGACCCAGTACTTC. Full variable domain (outside the CDR3, taken from reference TRBV5-1 and TRBJ2-5): KAGVTQTPRYLIKTRGQQVTLSCSPISGHRSVSWYQQTPGQGLQFLFEYFSETQRNKGNFPGRFSGRQFSNSRSEMNVSTLELGDSALYLCASSLDAGGPGSETQYFGPGTRLLVL.

This sequence joins TRBV9 and TRBJ1-3, with 7 bases fitting TRBD1. Germline values: CDR1 SGDLS, CDR2 YYNGEE. The V and J ends lost 3 bases and 0 bases, in that order; junction bases with no gene match: 6. This CDR3 has 16 residues. CDR3 region: CASSAGTAYSGNTIYF. The DNA for the CDR3 is TGTGCCAGCAGCGCGGGGACAGCTTACTCTGGAAACACCATATATTTT.

This chain uses TRBV30 with TRBJ2-1; no reliable D call. The germline V and J ends were trimmed by 2 bases and 10 bases, with 15 bases remaining between them. This CDR3 contains 13 residues. Germline lookup yields CDR1 GTSNPN and CDR2 SVGIG (reference sequence). This CDR3 is CAWSLGGSYEQFF. The CDR3 nucleotides are TGTGCCTGGAGTTTGGGTGGCTCCTACGAGCAGTTCTTC.

This chain connects TRBV5-1 to TRBJ2-3; D is perhaps TRBD1 or TRBD2 (7 bases each). The CDR3 is 16 amino acids. Trimming took 2 bases from V and 1 from J, leaving 14 bases between them. CDR1 and CDR2 from the germline V gene are SGHRS and YFSETQ. The CDR3 coding sequence is TGCGCCAGCAGCTTTTCAGGGGGGGGACGCACAGATACGCAGTATTTT. Amino acids: CASSFSGGGRTDTQYF.

This clonotype was counted at least ten times. The V gene is TRBV2, the J gene TRBJ1-1; 8 bases match TRBD1. Germline-derived CDR1 and CDR2 are SNHLY and FYNNEI. The trim removed 9 bases at V and 1 base at J, leaving 4 bases unmatched. This CDR3 is built from 13 residues. The CDR3 region is CARDRGTNTEAFF. The DNA of the CDR3 is TGTGCCAGAGACAGGGGAACGAACACTGAAGCTTTCTTT.

This clonotype showed up many times. CDR3 in amino acids: CASTFIREGKDTQYF. CDR3 DNA sequence: TGTGCCAGCACTTTCATCCGGGAGGGGAAAGATACGCAGTATTTT. V and J are TRBV7-2 and TRBJ2-3; 8 nucleotides align to TRBD2. The trim removed 7 bases at V and 5 bases at J, leaving 11 bases unmatched. The CDR3 length is 15 residues. Germline V CDR1 and CDR2: SGHTA, FQGNSA.

This clonotype occurred many times. The CDR3 loop is CASNMVATFNEQFF. CDR3 nucleotides: TGTGCCAGCAATATGGTCGCGACTTTCAATGAGCAGTTCTTC. V usage is TRBV2 and J usage is TRBJ2-1; D is ambiguous. Germline assignment: CDR1 SNHLY and CDR2 FYNNEI. Trimming took off 7 bases at V and 6 bases at J, with 16 bases between the two ends. The CDR3 loop spans 14 amino acids.

There are a few counts of this clonotype. The chain employs TRBV7-9 and TRBJ2-7; 15 bases match TRBD2. Germline V gene lookup returns CDR1 SEHNR and CDR2 FQNEAQ (reference sequence). CDR3 size: 17 residues. The junction had 7 bases not matched to a gene; V was cut back by 4 bases and J by 3 bases. The CDR3 DNA is TGTGCCAGCAGCTCGAGGACTAGCGGGAGGGCCTTCTACGAGCAGTACTTC. Amino acids: CASSSRTSGRAFYEQYF.

In its sample, this clonotype was seen a few times. A read error may produce the germline difference seen at one junction end. J is TRBJ1-1 and V is TRBV10-3, with TRBD1 identical over 10 bases. This CDR3 comprises 15 residues. Germline-derived CDR1 and CDR2 are ENHRY and SYGVKD. CDR3 nucleotides: TGTGCCACCAGTGAAGGACAGGGGGAGAACACTGAAGCTTTCTTT. Translation: CATSEGQGENTEAFF.

The chain uses TRBV19 and TRBJ2-3; 13 nucleotides line up with TRBD2. J lost 0 bases, V lost 5 bases, and 5 bases had no gene match. CDR1 and CDR2 from the germline V gene are LNHDA and SQIVND (reference sequence). The CDR3 has 17 residues. As DNA, the CDR3 is TGTGCCAGTAGTCCCTCGGGACTAGCGGGAAGCACAGATACGCAGTATTTT. Its translation: CASSPSGLAGSTDTQYF. The full variable domain, completed using reference TRBV19 and TRBJ2-3, is DGGITQSPKYLFRKEGQNVTLSCEQNLNHDAMYWYRQDPGQGLRLIYYSQIVNDFQKGDIAEGYSVSREKKESFPLTVTSAQKNPTAFYLCASSPSGLAGSTDTQYFGPGTRLTVL.

This clonotype has a handful of counts. CDR3 in amino acids: CASSQGRTRVYNEQFF. CDR3 nucleotide sequence: TGTGCCAGCAGCCAAGGGCGGACTAGGGTTTACAATGAGCAGTTCTTC. The chain links TRBV3-1 to TRBJ2-1; 7 bases are a match to TRBD2. After removal of 1 base from V and 4 bases from J, the junction contained 7 bases not matched to a gene. Germline CDR1 is LGHDT and CDR2 is YNNKEL (reference sequence). The CDR3 has 16 amino acids.

The sample holds many counts of this clonotype. The chain is built from TRBV27 and TRBJ2-3; D gene uncertain. Germline loops: CDR1 MNHEY, CDR2 SMNVEV (reference sequence). The length of the CDR3 is 13 residues. With 2 bases removed from V and 4 bases from J, the gap between germline ends came to 7 bases. Here the CDR3 reads CASSLGESDTQYF. In DNA, the CDR3 is TGTGCCAGCAGTTTAGGGGAATCAGATACGCAGTATTTT.

In this sample, this clonotype turned up many times. V usage is TRBV7-3 and J usage is TRBJ2-1; D is possibly TRBD2 (5 bases). From germline, CDR1 is SGHTA and CDR2 FQGTGA. This CDR3 has 13 amino acids. V gave up 5 bases and J gave up 7 bases, with 12 bases separating them. The CDR3 DNA follows: TGTGCCAGCAGCCCTTCGGGGTTTAATGAGCAGTTCTTC. It yields the protein CASSPSGFNEQFF.

In its sample, this clonotype was seen a few times. This chain uses TRBV5-1 with TRBJ2-3; 8 bases line up with TRBD1. The CDR3 length is 15 residues. J was trimmed by 2 bases and V by 0 bases; bases with no gene match: 2. From germline, CDR1 is SGHRS and CDR2 YFSETQ. Written as DNA, the CDR3 is TGCGCCAGCAGCTTGGGACAGGGGACCACAGATACGCAGTATTTT. Translation: CASSLGQGTTDTQYF.

This clonotype was recorded a few times. The gene calls are TRBV19 and TRBJ2-2; no clear D gene. Germline loops: CDR1 LNHDA, CDR2 SQIVND (reference sequence). The CDR3 sequence is 16 residues long. V gave up 3 bases and J gave up 1 base, with 12 bases separating them. The CDR3 DNA reads as TGTGCCAGTAGTATTGGTCTTAGGGTGAACACCGGGGAGCTGTTTTTT. Residues: CASSIGLRVNTGELFF.

V and J are TRBV6-2 or TRBV6-3 and TRBJ1-4; D is perhaps TRBD1 (6 bases). V was clipped by 6 bases and J by 5 bases, with 25 bases between them. Germline V gives CDR1 MNHEY, CDR2 SVGEGT. The CDR3 is made up of 18 amino acids. In DNA form, the CDR3 reads TGTGCCAGCAGCCAAGGGTTGGGGGCGGGAGCAGGGAATGAAAAACTGTTTTTT. Translated: CASSQGLGAGAGNEKLFF.

A remark on this clonotype: One base away lies a much larger clone, so this may be a sequencing read error. The rearrangement joins TRBV2 to TRBJ2-4; 8 nucleotides match TRBD2. CDR3 length equals 14 residues. Trimming cost V 11 bases and J 8 bases; bases outside gene matches: 14. Germline CDR1 is SNHLY and CDR2 is FYNNEI. The CDR3 region has the DNA TGTGCCGGCACCGTAACCCGGGAGGGGCACATTCAGTACTTC. Protein: CAGTVTREGHIQYF.

For this clonotype: This may stem from a read error, because a much larger clone lies one nucleotide away. V is TRBV11-2 and J is TRBJ1-1, with 11 bases matching TRBD1. Trimming removed 5 bases from V and 4 bases from J; junction bases left unmatched: 3. In germline, CDR1 is SGHAT, CDR2 FQNNGV. The CDR3 length is 14 residues. As DNA, the CDR3 is TGTGCCAGCAGCGCCGGGACAGGGGGCACTGAAGCTTTCTTT. This codes for CASSAGTGGTEAFF.

The chain is built from TRBV28 and TRBJ1-3, with D uncertain. From germline, CDR1 is MDHEN and CDR2 SYDVKM. The CDR3 contains 12 residues. V was cut by 6 bases and J by 4 bases, with 7 bases left in between. CDR3 sequence reads: CASSLMGNTIYF. DNA of the CDR3: TGTGCCAGCAGCCTTATGGGAAACACCATATATTTT. Together with reference TRBV28 and TRBJ1-3, the CDR3 gives the full variable domain: DVKVTQSSRYLVKRTGEKVFLECVQDMDHENMFWYRQDPGLGLRLIYFSYDVKMKEKGDIPEGYSVSREKKERFSLILESASTNQTSMYLCASSLMGNTIYFGEGSWLTVV.

This clonotype was observed once. This sequence joins TRBV2 and TRBJ2-1; D not resolved. The ends were cut back, 0 bases at V and 9 bases at J, with 18 bases in the middle. The CDR3 is 16 residues long. Germline CDR1 reads SNHLY; CDR2 reads FYNNEI. The CDR3 is CASSEADGVRTSEQFF. For the CDR3, the DNA is TGTGCCAGCAGTGAAGCGGATGGCGTCCGAACCTCTGAGCAGTTCTTC.

In DNA form, the CDR3 reads TGCAGTGCTATTGGTTCAGGAGTTGGGGAGCTGTTTTTT. Amino acid sequence: CSAIGSGVGELFF. The J gene is TRBJ2-2, the V gene TRBV20-1; D gene uncertain. The CDR3 consists of 13 residues. V dropped 4 bases and J dropped 8 bases, with 14 bases sitting between them. CDR1 and CDR2 from the germline V gene are DFQATT and SNEGSKA (reference sequence).

This clonotype occurred many times. V and J are TRBV20-1 and TRBJ1-4, with 12 bases fitting TRBD1. Trimming removed 3 bases from V and 8 bases from J; junction bases left unmatched: 7. The germline CDR1 and CDR2 sequences are DFQATT and SNEGSKA (reference sequence). The CDR3 covers 15 residues. The CDR3 bases are TGCAGTGCTAGGGGGACAGGGGGCGCTCAAGAAAAACTGTTTTTT. As protein: CSARGTGGAQEKLFF.

This chain joins TRBV5-1 and TRBJ2-1; D gene uncertain. Germline V gives CDR1 SGHRS, CDR2 YFSETQ. The CDR3 covers 13 residues. Trimming pared 4 bases from V and 8 bases from J, leaving 13 bases between. The CDR3 DNA sequence: TGCGCCAGCAGCCCCCAGAGCTTTCATGAGCAGTTCTTC. Translating it yields CASSPQSFHEQFF. The full variable domain, in which reference TRBV5-1 and TRBJ2-1 provide the parts outside the CDR3, is KAGVTQTPRYLIKTRGQQVTLSCSPISGHRSVSWYQQTPGQGLQFLFEYFSETQRNKGNFPGRFSGRQFSNSRSEMNVSTLELGDSALYLCASSPQSFHEQFFGPGTRLTVL.